The 28 T cell receptor beta chains reported below all come from one sample, sequenced in a study of T cell responses to AZD1222 COVID-19 vaccine (TCRdb year 2021). Libraries came from the immunoSEQ multiplex PCR assay. Held by TCRdb, this immuneACCESS table contains in-frame sequences only and omits some clones. Under half of the omission traces to an unresolved V gene where checked; the cause of the rest is unknown. Within this sample are 150,000 or so clones, with 90% of them counted one time only. Less than 2% of the sample comes from the top ten. What this sample's time point label stands for: baseline before first vaccination. Sequences were derived from peripheral blood, sampled on day 0 of AZD1222 vaccination. The origin of the receptors is an adult in good health.

V usage is TRBV19 and J usage is TRBJ1-2; 10 bases align to TRBD1. CDR1 and CDR2 from the germline V gene are LNHDA and SQIVND (reference sequence). The CDR3 length is 15 residues. The trim removed 6 bases at V and 3 bases at J, leaving 7 bases unmatched. The CDR3 bases are TGTGCCAGTAGACGGTCCGGGACAGGGGACTATGGCTACACCTTC. Its protein product is CASRRSGTGDYGYTF.

The V and J genes are TRBV11-2 and TRBJ2-2, with TRBD2 identical over 9 bases. This CDR3 is 17 amino acids long. V lost 5 bases and J lost 4; bases outside the gene matches: 11. Germline lookup yields CDR1 SGHAT and CDR2 FQNNGV. The CDR3, as DNA: TGTGCCAGCAGCCTTCTAGCGGGACCCCCGGGCACCGGGGAGCTGTTTTTT. This encodes CASSLLAGPPGTGELFF.

This clone showed up just once. This chain joins TRBV6-1 and TRBJ2-7, with 9 bases matching TRBD2. The J segment lost 1 base and the V segment lost 1 base, leaving 5 bases of the junction unmatched. Germline V gene data show CDR1 as MNHNS and CDR2 as SASEGT. The CDR3 consists of 16 residues. CDR3 DNA: TGTGCCAGCAGTGAAGATCTTGCGGGAGGGTCCTACGAGCAGTACTTC. Its translation: CASSEDLAGGSYEQYF.

This clone was observed a single time. The chain employs TRBV2 and TRBJ1-1; D is perhaps TRBD1 (6 bases). The CDR3 is made up of 15 amino acids. V was cut by 5 bases and J by 2 bases, with 15 bases left in between. Germline V CDR1 and CDR2: SNHLY, FYNNEI. CDR3 region: CASSFNREVNTEAFF. The DNA for the CDR3 is TGTGCCAGCAGTTTTAACAGGGAAGTCAACACTGAAGCTTTCTTT.

This clone has only one observation. The chain uses TRBV11-2 and TRBJ1-6, with TRBD1 identical over 10 bases. Trimming cost V 3 bases and J 6 bases; bases outside gene matches: 14. This CDR3 comprises 19 residues. In germline, CDR1 is SGHAT, CDR2 FQNNGV. The CDR3 DNA follows: TGTGCCAGCAGCTTCCATTCGCTCACGGACAGGGGGGTTAATTCACCCCTCCACTTT. It specifies CASSFHSLTDRGVNSPLHF.

CDR3 DNA: TGTGCCAGCTCACGACAGTCTTTGAACACTGAAGCTTTCTTT. Amino acids: CASSRQSLNTEAFF. V usage is TRBV18 and J usage is TRBJ1-1; perhaps TRBD1 as D (5 bases). Trimming took off 4 bases at V and 0 bases at J, with 9 bases between the two ends. Per germline, CDR1 KGHSH and CDR2 LQKENI. The CDR3 has 14 amino acids.

This clone was counted once. This chain uses TRBV19 with TRBJ2-7; D ambiguous. Trimming pared 3 bases from V and 3 bases from J, leaving 9 bases between. Germline CDR1 is LNHDA and CDR2 is SQIVND (reference sequence). This CDR3 has 13 amino acids. CDR3 loop: CASSITGFYEQYF. The DNA of the CDR3 is TGTGCCAGTAGTATCACCGGGTTCTACGAGCAGTACTTC.

V gene TRBV24-1 combines with J gene TRBJ2-5; D remains unclear. Trimming stripped 5 bases from V and 1 base from J, with 10 bases between. The CDR3 loop spans 14 amino acids. Per germline, CDR1 KGHDR and CDR2 SFDVKD. Here the CDR3 reads CATSVGAIQETQYF. The DNA of the CDR3 is TGTGCCACCAGTGTAGGAGCGATCCAAGAGACCCAGTACTTC.

The genes are TRBV20-1 and TRBJ2-1, with unresolved D. V lost 6 bases and J lost 10, with 7 bases in between. There are 9 residues in the CDR3. The germline CDR1 and CDR2 sequences are DFQATT and SNEGSKA (reference sequence). The CDR3 spells CSAGLEQFF. The CDR3, as DNA: TGCAGTGCGGGCTTGGAGCAGTTCTTC.

This sequence joins TRBV7-2 and TRBJ1-6; D gene ambiguous. The CDR3 consists of 18 residues. Between the trimmed V and J ends, which lost 5 bases and 9 bases, there was a span of 26 bases. CDR1 is SGHTA and CDR2 is FQGNSA in the germline V gene. CDR3 nucleotide sequence: TGTGCCAGCAGCCCGCGAACCTCCATCCAGGCTGGGTTTTCACCCCTCCACTTT. This gives the protein CASSPRTSIQAGFSPLHF.

The V and J genes are TRBV19 and TRBJ1-5; tentatively, D is TRBD1 (5 bases). This CDR3 has 15 amino acids. V was pared by 0 bases and J by 4 bases, with 10 bases between. The germline gives CDR1 LNHDA, CDR2 SQIVND (reference sequence). CDR3 nucleotide sequence: TGTGCCAGTAGTATAGACGGGGCAGGAAATCAGCCCCAGCATTTT. Its protein is CASSIDGAGNQPQHF.

J is TRBJ2-7 and V is TRBV7-9; a possible D gene is TRBD1 (6 bases). Germline assignment: CDR1 SEHNR and CDR2 FQNEAQ (reference sequence). The CDR3 is 15 residues long. The ends were cut back, 5 bases at V and 6 bases at J, with 20 bases in the middle. CDR3 coding DNA: TGTGCCAGCAGCACTACGACCGGGACATCTTCCGAGCAGTACTTC. As protein: CASSTTTGTSSEQYF.

The chain joins TRBV28 to TRBJ1-5, with a weak D call TRBD1 (6 bases). Trimming shortened V by 8 bases and J by 4 bases, and 21 bases separated the two germline ends. Germline values: CDR1 MDHEN, CDR2 SYDVKM. This CDR3 is built from 16 residues. This CDR3 reads CASCLGSRGRNQPQHF. The CDR3 DNA reads TGTGCCAGCTGCTTGGGGTCGAGGGGGAGAAATCAGCCCCAGCATTTT.

CDR3 amino acids: CASSLREYNQPQHF. As DNA, the CDR3 is TGTGCCAGCAGTTTAAGGGAATACAATCAGCCCCAGCATTTT. This chain joins TRBV6-2 or TRBV6-3 and TRBJ1-5, with D unresolved. CDR3 length equals 14 residues. CDR1 is MNHEY, CDR2 SVGEGT, per germline. V lost 4 bases, J lost 3 bases, and 10 bases lay in between.

The gene calls are TRBV4-1 and TRBJ2-5; 8 positions match TRBD2. This CDR3 contains 16 residues. The germline gives CDR1 MGHRA, CDR2 YSYEKL. V shed 0 bases and J 1 base; nucleotides not matched to a gene: 4. CDR3 amino acids: CASSQDGGRPQETQYF. In nucleotides, the CDR3 is TGCGCCAGCAGCCAAGATGGCGGGAGGCCCCAAGAGACCCAGTACTTC.

The rearrangement uses TRBV24-1 and TRBJ2-1, with a tentative D call TRBD1 (6 bases). The CDR3 has 14 residues. Germline CDR1 is KGHDR and CDR2 is SFDVKD. The V end lost 5 bases, the J end lost 5 bases, and 12 bases lay between the germline ends. The CDR3 here is CATSGGPLDNEQFF. CDR3 nucleotides: TGTGCCACCAGTGGGGGGCCCCTTGACAATGAGCAGTTCTTC.

The chain has TRBV7-2 and TRBJ2-1, with TRBD2 matching over 13 bases. With 3 bases clipped from V and 6 bases from J, the junction kept 8 bases outside the gene matches. The CDR3 totals 17 residues. Looked up from germline, CDR1 is SGHTA and CDR2 is FQGNSA. Here the CDR3 reads CASSLHSGTSGINEQFF. In DNA, the CDR3 is TGTGCCAGCAGCTTGCATTCCGGGACTAGCGGGATCAATGAGCAGTTCTTC.

CDR3 DNA: TGTGCCAGCAGCCCCCCAGCTAGCGGGACGGGAGATACGCAGTATTTT. This gives the protein CASSPPASGTGDTQYF. The rearrangement links TRBV3-1 (or the pseudogene TRBV3-2) to TRBJ2-3; the match to TRBD2 covers 9 bases. In germline, CDR1 is LGHDT, CDR2 YNNKEL (reference sequence). This CDR3 is 16 amino acids long. With 4 bases clipped from V and 5 bases from J, the junction kept 10 bases outside the gene matches.

This chain links TRBV7-8 with TRBJ2-7; 9 bases fit TRBD2. The CDR3 is 16 residues long. The germline V gene has CDR1 SGHVS and CDR2 FQNEAQ. With V trimmed by 1 base and J by 2 bases, 6 bases remained unmatched. The CDR3 nucleotides are TGTGCCAGCAGCTTAGGGGTGACTAGCGGACCCTACGAGCAGTACTTC. Protein: CASSLGVTSGPYEQYF.

The chain uses TRBV5-1 and TRBJ1-5, with D maybe TRBD1 (6 bases). This CDR3 comprises 13 residues. The V and J ends lost 7 bases and 1 base respectively, with 9 bases between them. Germline V gives CDR1 SGHRS, CDR2 YFSETQ. This CDR3 reads CASRQESNQPQHF. DNA for the CDR3: TGCGCCAGCCGACAGGAAAGCAATCAGCCCCAGCATTTT.

The J gene is TRBJ2-1, the V gene TRBV29-1; D not certain. CDR1 and CDR2 (germline): SQVTM, ANQGSEA. The CDR3 covers 13 residues. V was cut by 6 bases and J by 0 bases, with 9 bases left in between. In nucleotides, the CDR3 is TGCAGCGTAGCATCGAGCTCCTACAATGAGCAGTTCTTC. It specifies CSVASSSYNEQFF.

The rearrangement uses TRBV7-9 and TRBJ1-1; D not resolved. From germline, CDR1 is SEHNR and CDR2 FQNEAQ (reference sequence). The V gene lost 1 base and the J gene lost 4 bases, with 4 bases spanning the gap. This CDR3 spans 12 amino acids. The CDR3 here is CASSLGVTEAFF. DNA of the CDR3: TGTGCCAGCAGCTTAGGGGTCACTGAAGCTTTCTTT.

CDR3 region: CASSLGAGFPYEQYF. The CDR3 DNA follows: TGTGCCAGCAGTTTAGGGGCAGGCTTCCCCTACGAGCAGTACTTC. The chain links TRBV28 to TRBJ2-7, with a tentative D call TRBD1 (5 bases). V was cut by 2 bases and J by 2 bases, with 13 bases left in between. Germline-derived CDR1 and CDR2 are MDHEN and SYDVKM. The CDR3 runs 15 residues.

The chain joins TRBV5-4 to TRBJ1-3; a possible D gene is TRBD1 (5 bases). Trimming shortened V by 0 bases and J by 0 bases, and 10 bases separated the two germline ends. The CDR3 covers 16 residues. Germline V gene data show CDR1 as SGHNT and CDR2 as YYREEE (reference sequence). As DNA, the CDR3 is TGTGCCAGCAGCTTGGCCGGAGGGGTCTCTGGAAACACCATATATTTT. Translation: CASSLAGGVSGNTIYF.

The chain combines TRBV19 with TRBJ1-3; no definite D call. This CDR3 has 14 residues. Looked up from germline, CDR1 is LNHDA and CDR2 is SQIVND (reference sequence). Trimming took off 7 bases at V and 2 bases at J, with 12 bases between the two ends. CDR3 sequence: CASKLESPGNTIYF. CDR3 nucleotide sequence: TGTGCCAGTAAGTTGGAGTCCCCTGGAAACACCATATATTTT.

The rearrangement uses TRBV27 and TRBJ1-3; 7 bases agree with TRBD1. Germline assignment: CDR1 MNHEY and CDR2 SMNVEV (reference sequence). V shed 2 bases, J shed 2 bases, and the junction held 3 bases outside the gene matches. The CDR3 totals 15 residues. CDR3 DNA: TGTGCCAGCAGTTTAAATCAGGGGGCTGGAAACACCATATATTTT. Amino acid sequence: CASSLNQGAGNTIYF.

V gene TRBV6-1 combines with J gene TRBJ1-2, with 7 nucleotides matching TRBD1. The CDR3 consists of 13 residues. Germline-derived CDR1 and CDR2 are MNHNS and SASEGT. V lost 3 bases and J lost 2; bases outside the gene matches: 0. DNA of the CDR3: TGTGCCAGCAGTGAGGACAGGAACTATGGCTACACCTTC. It specifies CASSEDRNYGYTF.

CDR3 nucleotide sequence: TGTGCCAGCAGCTTAGACAGGGTAGGGACCCAGTACTTC. Amino acid sequence: CASSLDRVGTQYF. The chain employs TRBV7-2 and TRBJ2-5; D may be TRBD1 (6 bases). The CDR3 has 13 amino acids. V lost 1 base, J lost 7 bases, and 10 bases lay in between. The germline V gene has CDR1 SGHTA and CDR2 FQGNSA.